The 3 T cell receptor beta chains listed next were all sequenced from one sample in a study of cytomegalovirus exposure and HLA in healthy donors. The PCR used 60 Vbeta and 13 Jbeta primers. Produced via immunoSEQ multiplex PCR; TCRdb's table is partial and in-frame only. The sample has 95,000 or so clones; around 70% are singletons. Specimen: PBMCs. These receptors came from a woman between 45 and 65 years old in good health and CMV-seropositive.

The rearrangement joins TRBV2 to TRBJ2-7, with 13 bases identical to TRBD2. Germline V gene data show CDR1 as SNHLY and CDR2 as FYNNEI. There are 16 residues in the CDR3. V lost 3 bases, J lost 2 bases, and 4 bases stayed unmatched. For the CDR3, the DNA is TGTGCCAGCAGTGAGATCGGACTAGCGGGAGCCTACGAGCAGTACTTC. Its translation: CASSEIGLAGAYEQYF.

This clone has more than one count but fewer than ten. The V and J genes are TRBV19 and TRBJ2-7; 7 bases line up with TRBD2. CDR3 length equals 14 residues. V shed 6 bases, J shed 5 bases, and the junction held 10 bases outside the gene matches. CDR1 and CDR2 (germline): LNHDA, SQIVND (reference sequence). CDR3 region: CASSASGIRDEQYF. CDR3 in DNA: TGTGCCAGTAGCGCGAGCGGGATTAGGGACGAGCAGTACTTC.

V and J are TRBV30 and TRBJ2-7; a possible D gene is TRBD1 (5 bases). The CDR3 sequence is 13 residues long. Between the trimmed V and J ends, which lost 1 base and 3 bases, there was a span of 10 bases. Germline V gene data show CDR1 as GTSNPN and CDR2 as SVGIG (reference sequence). Written as DNA, the CDR3 is TGTGCCTGGAGTGAAGGACATTACTACGAGCAGTACTTC. Translation: CAWSEGHYYEQYF.